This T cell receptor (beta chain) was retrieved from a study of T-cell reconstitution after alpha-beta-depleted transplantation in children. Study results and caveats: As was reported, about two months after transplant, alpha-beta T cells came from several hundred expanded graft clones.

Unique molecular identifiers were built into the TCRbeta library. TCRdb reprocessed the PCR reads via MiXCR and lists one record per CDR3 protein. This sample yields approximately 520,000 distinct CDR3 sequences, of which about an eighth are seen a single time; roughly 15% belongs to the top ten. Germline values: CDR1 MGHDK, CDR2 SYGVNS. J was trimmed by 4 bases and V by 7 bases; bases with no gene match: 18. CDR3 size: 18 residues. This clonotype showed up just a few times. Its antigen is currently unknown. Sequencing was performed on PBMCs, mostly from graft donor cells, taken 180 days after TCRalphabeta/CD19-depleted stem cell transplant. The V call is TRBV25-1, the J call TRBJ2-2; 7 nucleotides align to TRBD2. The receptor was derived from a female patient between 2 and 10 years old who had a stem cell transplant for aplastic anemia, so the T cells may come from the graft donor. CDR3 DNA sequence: TGTGCCAGCAAGCCCCGTGGGAGGGAGGTTTCAGGCACCGGGGAGCTGTTTTTT. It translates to CASKPRGREVSGTGELFF.